A single sample is the source of the 23 T cell receptor beta chains below, sequenced in a study of HIV-infected patients and healthy controls. In TCRdb, the 5' RACE reads were re-called with MiXCR into one record per CDR3 protein. The sample holds approximately 64,000 distinct CDR3 sequences, 19% seen once. The sequencing sample was made of CD4+ T cells from blood. The receptors derive from a human donor in good health.

This clonotype was recorded at least ten times. V gene TRBV7-9 combines with J gene TRBJ1-4; TRBD1 matches 8 bases. CDR1 and CDR2 from the germline V gene are SEHNR and FQNEAQ (reference sequence). Unmatched junction bases numbered 5, after V lost 2 bases and J lost 6 bases. This CDR3 has 15 amino acids. CDR3 coding DNA: TGTGCCAGCAGCTTAAAGACAGGGGCTGATGAAAAACTGTTTTTT. This gives the protein CASSLKTGADEKLFF. Using reference TRBV7-9 and TRBJ1-4 for the parts outside the CDR3, the full variable domain is DTGVSQNPRHKITKRGQNVTFRCDPISEHNRLYWYRQTLGQGPEFLTYFQNEAQLEKSRLLSDRFSAERPKGSFSTLEIQRTEQGDSAMYLCASSLKTGADEKLFFGSGTQLSVL.

The chain carries TRBV5-6 and TRBJ2-3; TRBD2 aligns across 7 bases. With V trimmed by 0 bases and J by 1 base, 2 bases remained unmatched. CDR3 size: 15 residues. Per the germline V gene, CDR1 is SGHDT and CDR2 is YYEEEE. As DNA, the CDR3 is TGTGCCAGCAGCTTGGACGCGGGGGGCACAGATACGCAGTATTTT. Translating it yields CASSLDAGGTDTQYF.

This clonotype has a count of ten or more. The rearrangement links TRBV7-8 to TRBJ2-3; the match to TRBD2 covers 7 bases. The germline gives CDR1 SGHVS, CDR2 FQNEAQ. The CDR3 is 16 amino acids. J gave up 1 base and V 5 bases, and 9 bases lay outside the gene matches. CDR3 region: CASSPSGIGGTDTQYF. In DNA, the CDR3 is TGTGCCAGCAGCCCTAGCGGCATAGGGGGCACAGATACGCAGTATTTT.

The J gene is TRBJ2-3, the V gene TRBV5-4; 8 nucleotides agree with TRBD2. Germline V gene data show CDR1 as SGHNT and CDR2 as YYREEE (reference sequence). With V trimmed by 2 bases and J by 2 bases, 1 base remained unmatched. This CDR3 contains 14 residues. The CDR3 DNA follows: TGTGCCAGCAGCTTAGCGGGAGCCACAGATACGCAGTATTTT. Its translation: CASSLAGATDTQYF.

This chain uses TRBV18 with TRBJ1-1; the match to TRBD1 covers 10 bases. The CDR3 is made up of 12 amino acids. CDR1 and CDR2 (germline): KGHSH, LQKENI. Trimming at V came to 8 bases and at J to 7 bases, leaving 4 bases not matched to a gene. In nucleotides, the CDR3 is TGTGCCAGCAGACAGGGGGCAAATGAAGCTTTCTTT. As protein: CASRQGANEAFF.

This clonotype came up many times. V and J are TRBV5-1 and TRBJ1-2, with D possibly TRBD1 on 6 matching bases. This CDR3 has 13 residues. The V gene's germline CDR1 is SGHRS and CDR2 YFSETQ. The V end lost 5 bases, the J end lost 6 bases, and 14 bases lay between the germline ends. The CDR3, as DNA: TGCGCCAGCAGGAAACAACCAGGGGATGGCTACACCTTC. It encodes CASRKQPGDGYTF.

This clonotype was recorded only once. The genes are TRBV20-1 and TRBJ2-7, with 11 bases that match TRBD2. The CDR3 is 17 amino acids. Germline loops: CDR1 DFQATT, CDR2 SNEGSKA (reference sequence). With 3 bases clipped from V and 5 bases from J, the junction kept 15 bases outside the gene matches. CDR3 DNA sequence: TGCAGTGCTAGTTCGTTAGAGAAGGCTAGCGGGAGGAACGAGCAGTACTTC. Its translation is CSASSLEKASGRNEQYF.

This clonotype was seen only a few times. The CDR3 spells CASSLGGKNSPLHF. In DNA, the CDR3 is TGTGCCAGCAGCTTAGGAGGGAAGAATTCACCCCTCCACTTT. The chain couples TRBV7-8 to TRBJ1-6, with D uncertain. CDR1 and CDR2 from the germline V gene are SGHVS and FQNEAQ. V was cut by 1 base and J by 7 bases, with 8 bases left in between. The CDR3 contains 14 residues.

This clonotype was recorded at least ten times. The chain combines TRBV6-1 with TRBJ2-4, with D perhaps matching TRBD1 or TRBD2 (5 bases each). Germline assignment: CDR1 MNHNS and CDR2 SASEGT. V shed 3 bases and J shed 3 bases, with 24 bases lying between them. CDR3 size: 19 residues. The CDR3 protein is CASSDEGNMVFRFKNIQYF. In DNA form, the CDR3 reads TGTGCCAGCAGTGACGAGGGGAACATGGTATTTCGATTCAAAAACATTCAGTACTTC.

This clonotype came up many times. The J gene is TRBJ2-1, the V gene TRBV6-6; unclear D gene. V shed 7 bases and J shed 4 bases, with 2 bases lying between them. The CDR3 is made up of 10 amino acids. The V gene's germline CDR1 is MNHNY and CDR2 SVGAGI (reference sequence). The CDR3 loop reads CASKYNEQFF. CDR3 in DNA: TGTGCCAGCAAGTACAATGAGCAGTTCTTC.

The chain employs TRBV28 and TRBJ2-7; D is ambiguous. The CDR3 runs to 13 residues. From germline, CDR1 is MDHEN and CDR2 SYDVKM. Trimming took 2 bases from V and 6 from J, leaving 11 bases between them. The CDR3 region has the DNA TGTGCCAGCAGTTTAGAGGCCGTTCGCGAGCAGTACTTC. Translating it yields CASSLEAVREQYF.

The chain employs TRBV21-1 and TRBJ2-3; the table names TRBD1, a call not compared with the DNA. TRBV21-1 is a listed pseudogene. The CDR3 is made up of 16 amino acids. The CDR3 DNA follows: TGTGCCAGCAGCAAAGTTGAGGACACAAGCACAGATACGCAGTATTTT. This sequence encodes CASSKVEDTSTDTQYF.

This clonotype occurred a few times. This chain connects TRBV19 to TRBJ2-2; D is perhaps TRBD1 or TRBD2 (5 bases each). Germline V gene data show CDR1 as LNHDA and CDR2 as SQIVND (reference sequence). The length of the CDR3 is 15 residues. V was cut by 4 bases and J by 3 bases, with 12 bases left in between. CDR3 sequence (DNA): TGTGCCAGTAGTAGCCGACAGAGGGACACCGGGGAGCTGTTTTTT. This encodes CASSSRQRDTGELFF.

This clonotype was found many times. This chain links TRBV29-1 with TRBJ2-7, with 9 bases lining up with TRBD1. The CDR3 has 13 residues. Germline V lookup: CDR1 SQVTM, CDR2 ANQGSEA. Trimming removed 3 bases from V and 5 bases from J; junction bases left unmatched: 5. The CDR3 is CSVERGQGHEQYF. CDR3 nucleotide sequence: TGCAGCGTTGAGCGGGGACAGGGCCACGAGCAGTACTTC.

The chain has TRBV18 and TRBJ2-1, with TRBD1 matching 9 bases. The J segment lost 3 bases and the V segment lost 3 bases, leaving 0 bases of the junction unmatched. Germline CDR1 is KGHSH and CDR2 is LQKENI. This CDR3 has 14 amino acids. The CDR3: CASSPTGGYNEQFF. Here the CDR3 DNA reads TGTGCCAGCTCACCGACAGGGGGCTACAATGAGCAGTTCTTC.

This clonotype was seen at least ten times. The chain uses TRBV12-3 or TRBV12-4 and TRBJ1-5; 9 bases match TRBD1. V was clipped by 5 bases and J by 9 bases; unmatched bases: 8. This CDR3 spans 14 amino acids. The CDR3 sequence: CASSTGQGVSPQHF. The DNA of the CDR3 is TGTGCCAGCAGTACGGGACAGGGCGTTTCGCCCCAGCATTTT.

This clonotype was recorded at least ten times. This sequence joins TRBV11-3 and TRBJ2-4; 9 positions agree with TRBD1. There are 15 residues in the CDR3. Germline V gene lookup returns CDR1 SGHNT and CDR2 YENEEA. V shed 6 bases, J shed 7 bases, and the junction held 10 bases outside the gene matches. The CDR3, as DNA: TGTGCCAGCAGTTCTATACAGGGGGCGCGGAACATTCAGTACTTC. Amino acid sequence: CASSSIQGARNIQYF.

This chain uses TRBV5-4 with TRBJ1-4; maybe TRBD1 (5 bases). This CDR3 is built from 14 residues. Germline V CDR1 and CDR2: SGHNT, YYREEE (reference sequence). V was clipped by 0 bases and J by 14 bases, with 17 bases between them. CDR3 sequence: CASSLDQGGLRLFF. The CDR3 bases are TGTGCCAGCAGCTTGGACCAGGGTGGCCTCAGGCTGTTTTTT.

This clonotype came up a few times. CDR3 sequence reads: CASRSADSYEQYF. The CDR3 region has the DNA TGTGCCAGCAGGTCGGCAGACTCCTACGAGCAGTACTTC. The rearrangement uses TRBV27 and TRBJ2-7; D not certain. Germline CDR1 reads MNHEY; CDR2 reads SMNVEV (reference sequence). CDR3 length equals 13 residues. Trimming shortened V by 6 bases and J by 0 bases, and 9 bases separated the two germline ends.

The table lists this clonotype with many counts. This chain joins TRBV20-1 and TRBJ1-1; 12 bases map to TRBD1. CDR1 and CDR2 from the germline V gene are DFQATT and SNEGSKA (reference sequence). The CDR3 has 13 residues. With V trimmed by 3 bases and J by 10 bases, 6 bases remained unmatched. The chain's CDR3 is CSASRDRGRIAFF. CDR3 in DNA: TGCAGTGCTAGTCGGGACAGGGGGCGGATAGCTTTCTTT.

This clonotype was observed a handful of times. The V call is TRBV11-2, the J call TRBJ2-1; 9 positions agree with TRBD2. Germline V CDR1 and CDR2: SGHAT, FQNNGV. The V and J ends lost 1 base and 10 bases, in that order; junction bases with no gene match: 14. There are 17 residues in the CDR3. CDR3 sequence: CASSLGPLASGTWEQFF. Here the CDR3 DNA reads TGTGCCAGCAGCTTAGGCCCCCTGGCTAGCGGGACATGGGAGCAGTTCTTC.

This clonotype was observed many times. J is TRBJ2-6 and V is TRBV12-3 or TRBV12-4; D might be TRBD1 or TRBD2, each matching 5 bases. The CDR3 runs 15 residues. Trimming removed 2 bases from V and 2 bases from J, with 7 bases in between. This chain's CDR3 is CASSLRGAGANVLTF. CDR3 in DNA: TGTGCCAGCAGTTTAAGAGGGGCTGGGGCCAACGTCCTGACTTTC.

This chain uses TRBV12-2 with TRBJ2-7; TRBD1, as called in the table, went unchecked against the DNA. TRBV12-2 corresponds to a pseudogene. CDR3 length: 17 residues. In DNA, the CDR3 is TGTGCAAGTCGCCAACTTGGACACCGGGACAGACCCTACGAGCAGTACTTC. It yields the protein CASRQLGHRDRPYEQYF.